The source of this TCR beta chain is a study of blood T cell repertoires in COVID-19. Study context: There were acute and convalescent COVID-19 samples, and they came from the United States, Italy and Spain.

V dropped 0 bases and J dropped 11 bases, with 16 bases sitting between them. The germline V gene has CDR1 LGHDT and CDR2 YNNKEL (reference sequence). This CDR3 contains 14 residues. Original data processing: Amplification of reference gene primers provided the estimated nucleated cell counts. Profiling relied on immunoSEQ multiplex PCR, and the TCRdb table lists in-frame clones only, not all of them. The V and J calls and clone size are taken from that table; D and trimming were inferred from the DNA. This table holds around 260,000 clones, more than 75% found once. The chain joins TRBV3-1 (or the pseudogene TRBV3-2) to TRBJ1-1, with D unclear. This clonotype was sampled from a woman in her forties or fifties with acute or convalescent COVID-19. Sequenced sample: peripheral blood. CDR3 DNA: TGTGCCAGCAGCCAAGATCAAAGCCGGGTGTGGGCTTTCTTT. Translating it yields CASSQDQSRVWAFF.